A selection of T cell receptor beta chains follows, all from one sample in a study of blood T cell repertoires in COVID-19. The table came from immunoSEQ multiplex PCR; TCRdb's copy has only in-frame clones and leaves some out. The table lists about 180,000 clones, approximately 83% of them singletons. Material for sequencing was peripheral blood. These receptors all come from a human donor in a cohort sampled during active COVID-19. The CDR3 runs from the conserved cysteine through the conserved F or W.

v_gene: TRBV4-2
CDR3aa: CASSPRRDREKLFF

v_gene: TRBV7-2
CDR3aa: CASSLVVAGGGETQYF

v_gene: TRBV5-1
CDR3aa: CASSSGRVGEKLFF

v_gene: TRBV18
CDR3aa: CASSPATQDIQYF

v_gene: TRBV9
CDR3aa: CASSGEQGSREKLFF

v_gene: TRBV9
CDR3aa: CASSGGTGYEQYF

v_gene: TRBV7-3
CDR3aa: CASSLTPVSGGRLAGGYQETQYF

v_gene: TRBV2
CDR3aa: CASKQAGGGNTGELFF

v_gene: TRBV19
CDR3aa: CASNGGEWRETQYF

v_gene: TRBV10-2
CDR3aa: CASKQGIRYEQYF

v_gene: TRBV7-3
CDR3aa: CASRSTGNTGELFF

v_gene: TRBV6-5
CDR3aa: CASRDSSYNEQFF

v_gene: TRBV7-9
CDR3aa: CASSQPGEQFF

v_gene: TRBV19
CDR3aa: CASKNRDRAAGELFF

v_gene: TRBV7-2
CDR3aa: CASSPSALNTEAFF

v_gene: TRBV19
CDR3aa: CASSISSGFYEQYF